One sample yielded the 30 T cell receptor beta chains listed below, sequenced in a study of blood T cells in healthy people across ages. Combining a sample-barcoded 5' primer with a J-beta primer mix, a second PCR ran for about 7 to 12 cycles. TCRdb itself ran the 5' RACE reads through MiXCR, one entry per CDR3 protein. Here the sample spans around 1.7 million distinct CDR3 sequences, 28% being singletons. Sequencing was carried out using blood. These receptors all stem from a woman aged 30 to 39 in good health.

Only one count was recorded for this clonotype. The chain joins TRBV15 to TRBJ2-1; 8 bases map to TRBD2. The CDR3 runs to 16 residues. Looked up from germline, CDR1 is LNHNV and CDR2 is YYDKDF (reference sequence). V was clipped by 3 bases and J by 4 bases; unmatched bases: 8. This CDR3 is CATSRAIAGPYNEQFF. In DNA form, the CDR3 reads TGTGCCACCAGCAGGGCTATAGCGGGGCCGTACAATGAGCAGTTCTTC.

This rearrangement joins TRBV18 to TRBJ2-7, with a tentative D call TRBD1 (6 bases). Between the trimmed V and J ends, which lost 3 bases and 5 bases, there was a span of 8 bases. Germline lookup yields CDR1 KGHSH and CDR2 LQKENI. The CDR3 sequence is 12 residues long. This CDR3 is CASSPNRDEQYF. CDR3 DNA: TGTGCCAGCTCACCCAACAGGGACGAGCAGTACTTC.

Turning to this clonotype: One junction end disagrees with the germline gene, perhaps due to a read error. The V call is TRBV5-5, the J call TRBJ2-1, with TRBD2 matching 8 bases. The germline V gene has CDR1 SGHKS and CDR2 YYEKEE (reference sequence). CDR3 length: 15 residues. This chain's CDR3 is CASRGRTSPDNGQFF. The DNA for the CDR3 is TGTGCCAGCCGGGGGAGGACTAGCCCGGACAATGGGCAGTTCTTC.

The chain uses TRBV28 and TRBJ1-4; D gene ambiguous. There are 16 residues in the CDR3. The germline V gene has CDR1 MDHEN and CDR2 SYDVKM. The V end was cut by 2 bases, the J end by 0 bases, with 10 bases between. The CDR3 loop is CASSLNGETTNEKLFF. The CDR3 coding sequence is TGTGCCAGCAGTTTAAACGGGGAAACAACTAATGAAAAACTGTTTTTT.

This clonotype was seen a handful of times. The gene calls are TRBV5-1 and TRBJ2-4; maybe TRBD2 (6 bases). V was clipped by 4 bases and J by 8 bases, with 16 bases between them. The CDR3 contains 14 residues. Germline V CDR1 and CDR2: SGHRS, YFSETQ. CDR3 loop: CASSIDGREDIQYF. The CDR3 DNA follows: TGCGCCAGCAGCATAGATGGCAGGGAGGACATTCAGTACTTC. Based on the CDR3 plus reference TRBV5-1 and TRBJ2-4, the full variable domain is KAGVTQTPRYLIKTRGQQVTLSCSPISGHRSVSWYQQTPGQGLQFLFEYFSETQRNKGNFPGRFSGRQFSNSRSEMNVSTLELGDSALYLCASSIDGREDIQYFGAGTRLSVL.

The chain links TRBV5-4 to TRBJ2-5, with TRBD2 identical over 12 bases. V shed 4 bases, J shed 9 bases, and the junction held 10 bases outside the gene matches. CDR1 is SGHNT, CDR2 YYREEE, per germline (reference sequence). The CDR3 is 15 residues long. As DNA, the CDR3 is TGTGCCAGCAGCACCGGACTAGCGGGACAGGAGGCCCAGTACTTC. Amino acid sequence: CASSTGLAGQEAQYF.

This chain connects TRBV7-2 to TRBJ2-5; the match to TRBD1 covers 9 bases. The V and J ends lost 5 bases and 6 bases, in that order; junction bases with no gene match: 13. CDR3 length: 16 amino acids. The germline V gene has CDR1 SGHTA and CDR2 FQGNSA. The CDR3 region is CTSSPSSGTGTKTQYF. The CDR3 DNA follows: TGTACCAGCAGCCCATCCTCCGGGACAGGGACGAAGACCCAGTACTTC. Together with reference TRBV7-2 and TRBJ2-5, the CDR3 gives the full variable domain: GAGVSQSPSNKVTEKGKDVELRCDPISGHTALYWYRQSLGQGLEFLIYFQGNSAPDKSGLPSDRFSAERTGGSVSTLTIQRTQQEDSAVYLCTSSPSSGTGTKTQYFGPGTRLLVL.

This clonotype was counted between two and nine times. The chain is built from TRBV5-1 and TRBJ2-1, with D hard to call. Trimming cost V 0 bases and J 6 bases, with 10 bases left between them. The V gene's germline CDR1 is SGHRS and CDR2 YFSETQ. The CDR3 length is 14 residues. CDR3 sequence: CASSLEGRVNEQFF. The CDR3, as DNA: TGCGCCAGCAGCTTGGAGGGTAGGGTCAATGAGCAGTTCTTC. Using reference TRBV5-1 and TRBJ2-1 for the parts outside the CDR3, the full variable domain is KAGVTQTPRYLIKTRGQQVTLSCSPISGHRSVSWYQQTPGQGLQFLFEYFSETQRNKGNFPGRFSGRQFSNSRSEMNVSTLELGDSALYLCASSLEGRVNEQFFGPGTRLTVL.

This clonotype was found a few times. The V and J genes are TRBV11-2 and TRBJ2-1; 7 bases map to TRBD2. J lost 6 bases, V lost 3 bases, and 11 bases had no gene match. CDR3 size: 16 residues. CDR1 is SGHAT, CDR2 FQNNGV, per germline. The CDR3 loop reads CASSLTSPTFSNEQFF. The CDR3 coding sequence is TGTGCCAGCAGCTTGACTAGCCCAACATTTAGCAATGAGCAGTTCTTC.

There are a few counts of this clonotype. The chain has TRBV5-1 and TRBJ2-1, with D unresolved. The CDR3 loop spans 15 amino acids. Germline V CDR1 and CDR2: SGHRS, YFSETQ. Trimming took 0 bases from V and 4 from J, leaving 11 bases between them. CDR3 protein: CASSLDRLGYNEQFF. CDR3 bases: TGCGCCAGCAGCTTGGATCGGTTAGGATACAATGAGCAGTTCTTC.

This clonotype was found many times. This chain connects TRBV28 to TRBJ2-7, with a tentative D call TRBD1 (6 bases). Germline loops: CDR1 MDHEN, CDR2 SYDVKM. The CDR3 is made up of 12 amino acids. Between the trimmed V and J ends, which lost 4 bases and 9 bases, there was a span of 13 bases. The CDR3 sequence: CASSSMTGGQYF. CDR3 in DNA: TGTGCCAGCAGTTCTATGACAGGTGGGCAGTACTTC.

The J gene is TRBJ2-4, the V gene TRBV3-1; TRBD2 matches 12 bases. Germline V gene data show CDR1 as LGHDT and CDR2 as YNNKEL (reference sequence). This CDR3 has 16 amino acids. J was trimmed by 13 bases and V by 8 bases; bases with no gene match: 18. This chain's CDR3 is CASSPVTSGSFNEQYF. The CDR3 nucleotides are TGTGCCAGCTCCCCTGTGACTAGCGGGAGCTTCAATGAGCAGTACTTC.

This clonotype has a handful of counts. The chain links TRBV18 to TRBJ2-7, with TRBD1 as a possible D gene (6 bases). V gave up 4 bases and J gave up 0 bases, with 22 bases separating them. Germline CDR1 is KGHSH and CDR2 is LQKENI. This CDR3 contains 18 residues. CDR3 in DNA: TGTGCCAGCTCACTTGGAATTGAACAGGGAATCTTCTCCTACGAGCAGTACTTC. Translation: CASSLGIEQGIFSYEQYF.

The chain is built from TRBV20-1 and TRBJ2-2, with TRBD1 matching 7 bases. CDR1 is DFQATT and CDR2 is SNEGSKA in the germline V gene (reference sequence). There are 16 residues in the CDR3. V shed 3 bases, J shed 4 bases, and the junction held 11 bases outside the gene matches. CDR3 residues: CSARMSQGVTTGELFF. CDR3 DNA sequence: TGCAGTGCTAGGATGAGCCAGGGGGTTACCACCGGGGAGCTGTTTTTT.

The CDR3 DNA reads as TGTGCCAGCACTGAGTTCCCGGGACTGCCTTGGGATGAGCAGTTCTTC. It specifies CASTEFPGLPWDEQFF. V usage is TRBV6-4 and J usage is TRBJ2-1; possible D gene TRBD2, 6 bases. The V gene lost 7 bases and the J gene lost 8 bases, with 24 bases spanning the gap. The CDR3 sequence is 16 residues long. Germline V lookup: CDR1 MRHNA, CDR2 SNTAGT.

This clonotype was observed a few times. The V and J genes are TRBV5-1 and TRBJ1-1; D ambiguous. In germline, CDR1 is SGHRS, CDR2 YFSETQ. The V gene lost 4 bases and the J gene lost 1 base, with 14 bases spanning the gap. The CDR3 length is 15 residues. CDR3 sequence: CASSPGAGENTEAFF. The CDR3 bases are TGCGCCAGCAGCCCCGGTGCAGGTGAGAACACTGAAGCTTTCTTT.

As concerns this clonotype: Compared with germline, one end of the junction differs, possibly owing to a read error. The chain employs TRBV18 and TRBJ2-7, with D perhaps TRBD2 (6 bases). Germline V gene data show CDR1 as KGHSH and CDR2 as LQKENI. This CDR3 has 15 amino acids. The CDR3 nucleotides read TGTGCCAGCTCACCACCACCGGAGGGGTTATACGAGCAGAACTTC. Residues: CASSPPPEGLYEQNF.

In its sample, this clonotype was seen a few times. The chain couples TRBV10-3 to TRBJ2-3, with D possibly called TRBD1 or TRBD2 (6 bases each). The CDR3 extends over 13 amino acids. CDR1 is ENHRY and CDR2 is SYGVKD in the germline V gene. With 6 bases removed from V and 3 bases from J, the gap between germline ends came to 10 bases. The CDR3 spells CAIRGGETDTQYF. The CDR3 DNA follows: TGTGCCATCAGGGGGGGCGAAACAGATACGCAGTATTTT.

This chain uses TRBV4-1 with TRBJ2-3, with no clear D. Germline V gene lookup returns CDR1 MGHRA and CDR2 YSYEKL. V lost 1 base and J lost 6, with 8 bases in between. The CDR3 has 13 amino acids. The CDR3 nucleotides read TGCGCCAGCAGCCAAGGCTACCAGGATACGCAGTATTTT. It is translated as CASSQGYQDTQYF.

The CDR3 reads CASSEVGDTEAFF. The CDR3 nucleotides read TGTGCCAGCAGTGAGGTGGGGGACACTGAAGCTTTCTTT. The chain has TRBV6-1 and TRBJ1-1; possible D gene TRBD1, 5 bases. V was shortened by 3 bases and J by 3 bases, with 8 bases between the two germline ends. Germline V gives CDR1 MNHNS, CDR2 SASEGT. The CDR3 sequence is 13 residues long.

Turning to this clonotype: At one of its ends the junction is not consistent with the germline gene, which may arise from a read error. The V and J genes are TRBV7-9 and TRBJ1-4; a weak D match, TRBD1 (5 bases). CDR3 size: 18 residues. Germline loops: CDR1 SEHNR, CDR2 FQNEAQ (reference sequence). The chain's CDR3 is CASSLAGTTVQANEKLFF. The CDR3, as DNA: TGTGCCAGCAGCTTAGCGGGGACCACAGTCCAAGCTAATGAAAAGCTGTTTTTT.

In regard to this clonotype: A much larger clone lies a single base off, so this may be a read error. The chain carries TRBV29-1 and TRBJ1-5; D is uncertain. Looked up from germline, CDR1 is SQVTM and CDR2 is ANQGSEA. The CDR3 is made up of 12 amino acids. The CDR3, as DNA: TGCAGCGTAACAGATAGCAATCAGACCCAGCATTTT. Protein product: CSVTDSNQTQHF.

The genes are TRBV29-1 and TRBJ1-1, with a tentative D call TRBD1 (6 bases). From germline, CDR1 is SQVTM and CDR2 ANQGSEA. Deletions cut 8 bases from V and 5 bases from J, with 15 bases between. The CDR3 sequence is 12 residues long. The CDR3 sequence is CSSHRVGTEAFF. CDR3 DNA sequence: TGCAGCTCTCACAGGGTGGGAACTGAAGCTTTCTTT.

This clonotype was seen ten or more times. The CDR3 coding sequence is TGTGCCAGCAGCCCGAAACCCCTAGCGGGGGCTTACAATGAGCAGTTCTTC. It encodes CASSPKPLAGAYNEQFF. This sequence joins TRBV7-6 and TRBJ2-1; 10 bases fit TRBD2. The V gene end was trimmed by 5 bases and the J gene end by 4 bases; junction bases not matched to a gene: 11. This CDR3 contains 17 residues. Per the germline V gene, CDR1 is SGHVS and CDR2 is FNYEAQ.

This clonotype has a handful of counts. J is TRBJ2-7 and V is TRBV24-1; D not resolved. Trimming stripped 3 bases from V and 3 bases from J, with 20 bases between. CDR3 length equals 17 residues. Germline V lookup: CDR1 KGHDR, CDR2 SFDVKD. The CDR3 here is CATSDPPPWQENYEQYF. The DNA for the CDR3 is TGTGCCACCAGTGATCCTCCCCCTTGGCAGGAGAACTACGAGCAGTACTTC.

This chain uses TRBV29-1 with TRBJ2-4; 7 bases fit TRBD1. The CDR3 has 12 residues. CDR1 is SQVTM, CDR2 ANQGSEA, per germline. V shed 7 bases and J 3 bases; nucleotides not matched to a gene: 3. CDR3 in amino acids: CSAGQFKNIQYF. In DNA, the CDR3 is TGCAGCGCGGGACAGTTCAAAAACATTCAGTACTTC.

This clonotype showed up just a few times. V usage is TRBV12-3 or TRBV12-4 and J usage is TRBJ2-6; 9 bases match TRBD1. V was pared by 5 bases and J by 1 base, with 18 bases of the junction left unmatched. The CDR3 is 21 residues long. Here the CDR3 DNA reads TGTGCCAGCAGTCAATCATTACGCCCGGGACAGGGAAATTCTGGGGCCAACGTCCTGACTTTC. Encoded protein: CASSQSLRPGQGNSGANVLTF.

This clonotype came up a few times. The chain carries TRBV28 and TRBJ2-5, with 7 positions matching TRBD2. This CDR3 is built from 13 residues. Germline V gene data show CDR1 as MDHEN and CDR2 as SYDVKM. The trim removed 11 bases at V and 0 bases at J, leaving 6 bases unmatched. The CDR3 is CAGGEGNQETQYF. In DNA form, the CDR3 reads TGTGCCGGGGGGGAAGGGAACCAAGAGACCCAGTACTTC. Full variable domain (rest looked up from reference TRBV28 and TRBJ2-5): DVKVTQSSRYLVKRTGEKVFLECVQDMDHENMFWYRQDPGLGLRLIYFSYDVKMKEKGDIPEGYSVSREKKERFSLILESASTNQTSMYLCAGGEGNQETQYFGPGTRLLVL.

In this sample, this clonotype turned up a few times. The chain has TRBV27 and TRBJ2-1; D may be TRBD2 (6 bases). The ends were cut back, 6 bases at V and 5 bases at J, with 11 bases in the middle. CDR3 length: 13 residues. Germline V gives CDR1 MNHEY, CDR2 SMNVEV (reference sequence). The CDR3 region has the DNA TGTGCCAGCAGCTATCTAGCGAACAATGAGCAGTTCTTC. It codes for CASSYLANNEQFF.

Here the CDR3 DNA reads TGTGCCAGCAGTTACAGGGGAAAGGATCAGCCCCAGCATTTT. Encoded protein: CASSYRGKDQPQHF. The chain couples TRBV27 to TRBJ1-5; 7 positions agree with TRBD1. CDR3 length: 14 amino acids. The trim removed 4 bases at V and 5 bases at J, leaving 5 bases unmatched. CDR1 is MNHEY, CDR2 SMNVEV, per germline (reference sequence).